Included here is one T cell receptor (beta chain) sequence, with context. The antigen is undetermined. This specimen belongs to a study of cytomegalovirus exposure and HLA in healthy donors. General study findings and limits: When the data were analyzed later, several of the most significant clusters appeared to be linked to common viral pathogens. An analysis that came later showed most CMV-associated TCR beta chains appearing HLA-restricted. It was taken for granted in presence/absence analyses that sequencing depth across donors was roughly uniform.

PCR used 60 Vbeta primers and 13 Jbeta primers. Authors' methods: There were about 80 million unique TCR beta chains by a later count, and approximately 11 million of them were shared. Assay used: immunoSEQ multiplex PCR; TCRdb lists only in-frame clones, some missing. V and J calls and clone size are those listed in that table; D and trimming were worked out from the DNA. The sample shows about 140,000 clones, about two thirds of them seen only once. CDR1 is LGHNT and CDR2 is FRNRAP in the germline V gene. V lost 8 bases and J 5 bases, leaving 22 bases between the germline ends. The CDR3 contains 16 residues.

The specimen sequenced was PBMCs. The V gene is TRBV12-5, the J gene TRBJ2-1; tentative D call: TRBD2 (6 bases). The receptor's source is a woman aged 55-70 years in good health and CMV-seropositive. The CDR3 nucleotides read TGTGCTAGTTCCTATGAAGGAGGGGCAGGAAACAATGAGCAGTTCTTC. It translates to CASSYEGGAGNNEQFF.